This entry lists 18 T cell receptor beta chains sequenced from one sample in a study of beta chain features in type 1 diabetes (dated by TCRdb to 2017 to 2018). Preparation of the library involved the immunoSEQ multiplex PCR assay. The entire amount of isolated RNA was reverse transcribed using the High Capacity cDNA Reverse Transcription Kit, so the sequenced TCRB transcripts were expressed ones. Held by TCRdb, this immuneACCESS table contains in-frame sequences only and omits some clones. Under half of the omission traces to an unresolved V gene where checked; the cause of the rest is unknown. The table for this sample lists around 450,000 clones; around 10% of them were counted only once. Clones ranked in the top ten supply more than 0.045% of the sample. The sample comprised naive CD4+ T cells from blood. The cell subset or site label of this sample denotes: true naive CD4+ T cells. Receptors originate from a woman under 30 in good health.

This clone was seen a handful of times. J is TRBJ1-1 and V is TRBV5-1, with 8 bases aligning to TRBD1. The ends lost 4 bases at V and 0 bases at J; junction bases unmatched: 5. This CDR3 contains 15 residues. Looked up from germline, CDR1 is SGHRS and CDR2 is YFSETQ. This chain's CDR3 is CASSPGQGMNTEAFF. The CDR3 bases are TGCGCCAGCAGCCCCGGACAGGGAATGAACACTGAAGCTTTCTTT.

This clone was observed a handful of times. The rearrangement joins TRBV21-1 to TRBJ2-5. TRBV21-1 is a documented pseudogene. CDR3 size: 17 residues. Here the CDR3 DNA reads TGTGCCAGCAGCAAAGCATCAGAAACGGCACGTCAAGAGACCCAGTACTTC. Its translation is CASSKASETARQETQYF.

The J gene is TRBJ2-1, the V gene TRBV7-2; no clear D. Germline-derived CDR1 and CDR2 are SGHTA and FQGNSA. There are 14 residues in the CDR3. V lost 0 bases and J lost 4, with 7 bases in between. The CDR3 DNA reads as TGTGCCAGCAGCTTAGCTCCTCAGTACAATGAGCAGTTCTTC. Translating it yields CASSLAPQYNEQFF.

This clone appeared a few times. The chain joins TRBV18 to TRBJ1-4, with TRBD1 identical over 7 bases. With V trimmed by 1 base and J by 14 bases, 7 bases remained unmatched. Germline values: CDR1 KGHSH, CDR2 LQKENI. The CDR3 loop spans 13 amino acids. CDR3 protein: CASSPRGTEALFF. CDR3 coding DNA: TGTGCCAGCTCACCACGCGGGACAGAGGCTCTGTTTTTT.

The chain combines TRBV25-1 with TRBJ1-6, with unresolved D. The germline V and J ends were trimmed by 4 bases and 7 bases, with 8 bases remaining between them. Germline V gene lookup returns CDR1 MGHDK and CDR2 SYGVNS. The CDR3 has 13 amino acids. CDR3 amino acids: CASSATENSPLHF. Here the CDR3 DNA reads TGTGCCAGCAGTGCCACAGAAAATTCACCCCTCCACTTT. Combining the CDR3 with reference TRBV25-1 and TRBJ1-6 gives the whole variable domain EADIYQTPRYLVIGTGKKITLECSQTMGHDKMYWYQQDPGMELHLIHYSYGVNSTEKGDLSSESTVSRIRTEHFPLTLESARPSHTSQYLCASSATENSPLHFGNGTRLTVT.

This clone was seen a handful of times. J is TRBJ2-6 and V is TRBV5-1; D ambiguous. The CDR3 sequence is 14 residues long. V lost 7 bases and J 0 bases, leaving 8 bases between the germline ends. CDR1 SGHRS and CDR2 YFSETQ come from the germline V gene. The CDR3 loop reads CASEVHSGANVLTF. CDR3 nucleotide sequence: TGCGCCAGCGAAGTGCACTCTGGGGCCAACGTCCTGACTTTC.

This rearrangement joins TRBV15 to TRBJ2-3, with D tentatively TRBD1 (6 bases). The V gene lost 8 bases and the J gene lost 0 bases, with 15 bases spanning the gap. The CDR3 is 15 residues long. Germline CDR1 reads LNHNV; CDR2 reads YYDKDF (reference sequence). The CDR3 coding sequence is TGTGCCACCGCCCTGGACAGAACTAGCACAGATACGCAGTATTTT. Protein product: CATALDRTSTDTQYF.

This clone was detected only a few times. J is TRBJ2-7 and V is TRBV27; TRBD1 agrees at 7 bases. J gave up 2 bases and V 8 bases, and 3 bases lay outside the gene matches. This CDR3 has 12 residues. Germline V gives CDR1 MNHEY, CDR2 SMNVEV (reference sequence). For the CDR3, the DNA is TGTGCCAGCCCGGGGACAGCCTACGAGCAGTACTTC. Encoded protein: CASPGTAYEQYF.

This clone has just a few counts. The J gene is TRBJ2-3, the V gene TRBV5-1, with D possibly TRBD1 on 5 matching bases. Trimming shortened V by 0 bases and J by 1 base, and 9 bases separated the two germline ends. Per the germline V gene, CDR1 is SGHRS and CDR2 is YFSETQ. The CDR3 runs 15 residues. The CDR3 protein is CASSLEGVGTDTQYF. For the CDR3, the DNA is TGCGCCAGCAGCTTGGAAGGGGTGGGCACAGATACGCAGTATTTT.

The genes are TRBV7-3 and TRBJ2-3; the D gene is possibly TRBD1 (5 bases). V was trimmed by 2 bases and J by 3 bases, leaving 6 bases between them. The germline V gene encodes CDR1 SGHTA and CDR2 FQGTGA. The CDR3 totals 13 residues. In DNA form, the CDR3 reads TGTGCCAGCAGCTTAGGGGCGACAGATACGCAGTATTTT. As protein: CASSLGATDTQYF.

This clone was found a few times. This may be a read error: a much more frequent sequence differs by one nucleotide. The chain uses TRBV6-1 and TRBJ2-3; D unresolved. This CDR3 region has 12 residues. Germline V CDR1 and CDR2: MNHNS, SASEGT. V lost 5 bases to trimming and J lost 0 bases, with 3 bases between them. CDR3 residues: CASSPSTDTQYF. In DNA form, the CDR3 reads TGTGCCAGCAGTCCTAGCACAGATACGCAGTATTTT.

The sample holds a few counts of this clone. The V gene is TRBV5-6, the J gene TRBJ2-1; D call uncertain. Per the germline V gene, CDR1 is SGHDT and CDR2 is YYEEEE. V was cut by 5 bases and J by 7 bases, with 19 bases left in between. This CDR3 is built from 15 residues. The CDR3 coding sequence is TGTGCCAGCAGATCCCCGATTAGGCTAGGGAATGAGCAGTTCTTC. Residues: CASRSPIRLGNEQFF.

This clone was seen a handful of times. This chain connects TRBV7-2 to TRBJ2-5, with D maybe TRBD2 (5 bases). Germline CDR1 is SGHTA and CDR2 is FQGNSA. CDR3 length equals 14 residues. The germline V and J ends were trimmed by 5 bases and 1 base, with 11 bases remaining between them. CDR3 loop: CASSPQRFQETQYF. The CDR3, as DNA: TGTGCCAGCAGCCCCCAGCGGTTCCAAGAGACCCAGTACTTC.

This clone was seen a handful of times. The chain joins TRBV9 to TRBJ1-1; D not certain. Germline V gene lookup returns CDR1 SGDLS and CDR2 YYNGEE. The CDR3 consists of 15 residues. V lost 4 bases to trimming and J lost 1 base, with 14 bases between them. CDR3 in amino acids: CASSTPIGENTEAFF. As DNA, the CDR3 is TGTGCCAGCAGCACCCCAATCGGGGAGAACACTGAAGCTTTCTTT.

The rearrangement joins TRBV7-2 to TRBJ2-2; the match to TRBD2 covers 8 bases. After removal of 4 bases from V and 7 bases from J, the junction contained 8 bases not matched to a gene. The CDR3 is made up of 15 amino acids. Germline V CDR1 and CDR2: SGHTA, FQGNSA. In DNA form, the CDR3 reads TGTGCCAGCAGCTCAAGGACTAGCCTCAACGGGGAGCTGTTTTTT. It yields the protein CASSSRTSLNGELFF.

This clone came up a few times. The genes are TRBV6-5 and TRBJ1-1; tentatively, D is TRBD1 (5 bases). This CDR3 comprises 16 residues. Trimming removed 2 bases from V and 0 bases from J, with 13 bases in between. Germline V lookup: CDR1 MNHEY, CDR2 SVGAGI. CDR3 sequence: CASSYIAGQLNTEAFF. As DNA, the CDR3 is TGTGCCAGCAGTTACATTGCAGGGCAGCTGAACACTGAAGCTTTCTTT.

A word on this clone: The same CDR3 also results from other DNA sequences found in this sample. V usage is TRBV14 and J usage is TRBJ2-5, with a possible D match to TRBD2 (6 bases). CDR1 is SGHDN and CDR2 is FVKESK in the germline V gene. The CDR3 is made up of 13 amino acids. Trimming shortened V by 3 bases and J by 1 base, and 6 bases separated the two germline ends. CDR3 DNA sequence: TGTGCCAGCAGCCACGGGGGCCAAGAGACCCAGTACTTC. Translation gives CASSHGGQETQYF.

There are a few counts of this clone. J is TRBJ2-1 and V is TRBV15, with 13 bases identical to TRBD2. The CDR3 is made up of 17 amino acids. Losses at the gene ends were 1 base for V and 3 bases for J; bases not matched to a gene: 3. The germline gives CDR1 LNHNV, CDR2 YYDKDF (reference sequence). The CDR3, as DNA: TGTGCCACCAGCAGAGCGACTAGCGGGAGGATCTACAATGAGCAGTTCTTC. Encoded protein: CATSRATSGRIYNEQFF.